Each of the 18 T cell receptor beta chains below was sequenced from the same sample in a study of human thymus T cells. Repertoires were generated with immunoSEQ multiplex PCR, while TCRdb's copy carries only in-frame clones and drops some. Here the sample spans some 130,000 clones, about 93% being singletons. Resections that were taken during corrective heart surgery supplied the thymus tissue. The material sequenced was thymus tissue. The receptors were gathered from a boy under two years old with a congenital heart defect but otherwise immunologically healthy.

The V and J genes are TRBV6-6 and TRBJ1-1; D uncertain. This CDR3 region has 13 residues. CDR1 and CDR2 (germline): MNHNY, SVGAGI (reference sequence). Trimming shortened V by 1 base and J by 4 bases, and 7 bases separated the two germline ends. CDR3: CASSYYGSTEAFF. CDR3 coding DNA: TGTGCCAGCAGTTACTACGGGAGCACTGAAGCTTTCTTT.

The rearrangement links TRBV27 to TRBJ2-1; D not resolved. The CDR3 runs to 16 residues. V was shortened by 3 bases and J by 0 bases, with 12 bases between the two germline ends. Looked up from germline, CDR1 is MNHEY and CDR2 is SMNVEV (reference sequence). The CDR3 protein is CASSLASPYSYNEQFF. CDR3 nucleotides: TGTGCCAGCAGTTTGGCCTCCCCCTACTCCTACAATGAGCAGTTCTTC.

The gene calls are TRBV5-5 and TRBJ2-1; 8 bases match TRBD1. V shed 4 bases, J shed 8 bases, and the junction held 8 bases outside the gene matches. The CDR3 has 14 amino acids. From germline, CDR1 is SGHKS and CDR2 YYEKEE (reference sequence). The CDR3, as DNA: TGTGCCAGCAGCGTGAATTCGACAGGGGATGAGCAGTTCTTC. Its protein product is CASSVNSTGDEQFF.

V gene TRBV11-3 combines with J gene TRBJ1-1, with D perhaps TRBD1 (5 bases). The germline gives CDR1 SGHNT, CDR2 YENEEA. The CDR3 consists of 16 residues. V dropped 0 bases and J dropped 3 bases, with 14 bases sitting between them. CDR3 nucleotide sequence: TGTGCCAGCAGCTTAGATGCCCCGGGGGAATACACTGAAGCTTTCTTT. Its translation: CASSLDAPGEYTEAFF.

The CDR3 bases are TGCGCCAGCAGCGGGGGGTCCGAAGAGACCCAGTACTTC. Its protein is CASSGGSEETQYF. The chain is built from TRBV5-1 and TRBJ2-5; maybe TRBD2 (6 bases). V was shortened by 4 bases and J by 3 bases, with 10 bases between the two germline ends. Germline loops: CDR1 SGHRS, CDR2 YFSETQ. The CDR3 consists of 13 residues.

This chain uses TRBV6-1 with TRBJ1-4; D perhaps matches TRBD1 (6 bases). In germline, CDR1 is MNHNS, CDR2 SASEGT. The CDR3 covers 15 residues. Trimming cost V 6 bases and J 0 bases, with 11 bases left between them. The CDR3 loop reads CASRDSLATNEKLFF. CDR3 nucleotide sequence: TGTGCCAGCAGGGACAGCTTAGCAACTAATGAAAAACTGTTTTTT.

This clone was detected once. The chain combines TRBV28 with TRBJ1-5; 7 nucleotides align to TRBD1. J was trimmed by 5 bases and V by 4 bases; bases with no gene match: 14. Germline V lookup: CDR1 MDHEN, CDR2 SYDVKM. This CDR3 is built from 17 residues. CDR3: CASSSVGRTGDYQPQHF. The CDR3 nucleotides read TGTGCCAGCAGTTCTGTTGGACGGACAGGCGATTATCAGCCCCAGCATTTT.

The rearrangement joins TRBV5-6 to TRBJ2-2; D might be TRBD1 (6 bases). This CDR3 is 18 amino acids long. The germline V gene encodes CDR1 SGHDT and CDR2 YYEEEE. V dropped 4 bases and J dropped 1 base, with 20 bases sitting between them. CDR3 region: CASSPLGGRMLNTGELFF. CDR3 DNA sequence: TGTGCCAGCAGCCCGCTAGGGGGACGGATGTTGAACACCGGGGAGCTGTTTTTT.

The gene calls are TRBV6-4 and TRBJ1-5; D is possibly TRBD1 (6 bases). V gave up 8 bases and J gave up 2 bases, with 19 bases separating them. CDR1 MRHNA and CDR2 SNTAGT come from the germline V gene. This CDR3 is built from 16 residues. The CDR3 spells CASGYLPRGCNQPQHF. The DNA for the CDR3 is TGTGCCAGCGGCTATCTTCCGAGGGGGTGCAATCAGCCCCAGCATTTT.

This clone was seen once. The chain joins TRBV7-2 to TRBJ1-3, with 7 bases identical to TRBD1. V shed 2 bases and J 2 bases; nucleotides not matched to a gene: 0. The germline CDR1 and CDR2 sequences are SGHTA and FQGNSA. The CDR3 contains 14 residues. Here the CDR3 reads CASSLQGAGNTIYF. The CDR3 DNA sequence: TGTGCCAGCAGCTTACAGGGGGCTGGAAACACCATATATTTT.

The chain recombines TRBV2 with TRBJ1-6, with a possible D match to TRBD1 (6 bases). Germline V CDR1 and CDR2: SNHLY, FYNNEI. The CDR3 runs to 16 residues. Trimming took 4 bases from V and 4 from J, leaving 14 bases between them. The CDR3 loop reads CASSGNQGRYNSPLHF. The DNA for the CDR3 is TGTGCCAGCAGTGGAAACCAGGGGAGGTATAATTCACCCCTCCACTTT. Using reference TRBV2 and TRBJ1-6 for the parts outside the CDR3, the full variable domain is EPEVTQTPSHQVTQMGQEVILRCVPISNHLYFYWYRQILGQKVEFLVSFYNNEISEKSEIFDDQFSVERPDGSNFTLKIRSTKLEDSAMYFCASSGNQGRYNSPLHFGNGTRLTVT.

Only one count was recorded for this clone. The chain uses TRBV4-3 and TRBJ2-3; the match to TRBD2 covers 7 bases. V was clipped by 2 bases and J by 5 bases; unmatched bases: 13. This CDR3 spans 17 amino acids. CDR1 and CDR2 from the germline V gene are LGHNA and YSLEER. CDR3 nucleotide sequence: TGCGCCAGCAGCCAACTCGCACACCAGCGGGGTAAAGATACGCAGTATTTT. Translating gives CASSQLAHQRGKDTQYF.

The chain employs TRBV5-6 and TRBJ1-1; weak D call: TRBD1 (6 bases). The CDR3 consists of 15 residues. Trimming stripped 6 bases from V and 0 bases from J, with 15 bases between. Germline V gene data show CDR1 as SGHDT and CDR2 as YYEEEE. The CDR3 nucleotides read TGTGCCAGCATCACTTACAGGGAAATGAACACTGAAGCTTTCTTT. It encodes CASITYREMNTEAFF.

The CDR3 nucleotides are TGTGCCAGCAGCTTGGTGTCGCAATCTGGCTACAATGAGCAGTTCTTC. Its translation is CASSLVSQSGYNEQFF. The chain combines TRBV5-6 with TRBJ2-1; no clear D. The CDR3 consists of 16 residues. Germline CDR1 SGHDT, CDR2 YYEEEE. V gave up 0 bases and J gave up 3 bases, with 13 bases separating them.

The CDR3 DNA is TGTGCCAGCAGCATGGAGCGGGGATATACGCAGTATTTT. Protein product: CASSMERGYTQYF. The rearrangement links TRBV5-6 to TRBJ2-3, with 7 bases identical to TRBD2. The CDR3 is made up of 13 amino acids. CDR1 and CDR2 from the germline V gene are SGHDT and YYEEEE. After removal of 4 bases from V and 7 bases from J, the junction contained 6 bases not matched to a gene.

The chain combines TRBV7-8 with TRBJ1-2; D is ambiguous. The CDR3 contains 18 residues. Per germline, CDR1 SGHVS and CDR2 FQNEAQ. V was cut by 2 bases and J by 4 bases, with 23 bases left in between. In DNA form, the CDR3 reads TGTGCCAGCAGCTTACTGGTGTTCCCTTGGAACCCAAGCTATGGCTACACCTTC. Protein: CASSLLVFPWNPSYGYTF.

The chain is built from TRBV28 and TRBJ1-6; TRBD1 agrees at 8 bases. Trimming removed 1 base from V and 9 bases from J; junction bases left unmatched: 5. The length of the CDR3 is 15 residues. Looked up from germline, CDR1 is MDHEN and CDR2 is SYDVKM. This CDR3 is CASSLYAGGGSPLHF. The CDR3 DNA is TGTGCCAGCAGTTTATATGCAGGGGGCGGTTCACCCCTCCACTTT.

The J gene is TRBJ1-2, the V gene TRBV28; D gene uncertain. CDR3 length: 12 residues. Germline CDR1 MDHEN, CDR2 SYDVKM. V lost 3 bases, J lost 4 bases, and 6 bases lay in between. The CDR3 protein is CASSFKLYGYTF. Here the CDR3 DNA reads TGTGCCAGCAGTTTTAAACTCTATGGCTACACCTTC.